This T cell receptor (beta chain) was recorded in a study of blood T cells in healthy people across ages. General study points: Relative to aged donors, long-lived donors carried more naive CD4+ cells and displayed higher diversity. Any conclusive comparison of naive versus antigen-experienced cells was prevented by using unsorted PBMCs. Older age coincided with a roughly linear decline in TCR beta diversity per million T cells.

For the second PCR, which ran for roughly 7 to 11 cycles, a sample-barcoded 5' primer and a J-beta primer mix were used. All cDNA molecules were each tagged by a template-switch adaptor with 12 random nucleotides. One entry per CDR3 protein, called by TCRdb with MiXCR from the 5' RACE reads. The sample has 1.2 million to 1.5 million distinct CDR3 sequences, approximately 60% seen once. For this clonotype: Its antigen is not known.

The junction had 9 bases not matched to a gene; V was cut back by 1 base and J by 3 bases. CDR3 length: 18 amino acids. Looked up from germline, CDR1 is MNHNS and CDR2 is SASEGT. The chain uses TRBV6-1 and TRBJ1-5, with 10 bases aligning to TRBD1. Specimen: blood. This clonotype was obtained from a man aged 18-30 years in good health. CDR3 protein: CASSEGFGTGVSNQPQHF. The CDR3 bases are TGTGCCAGCAGTGAAGGATTCGGGACAGGGGTTTCCAATCAGCCCCAGCATTTT.